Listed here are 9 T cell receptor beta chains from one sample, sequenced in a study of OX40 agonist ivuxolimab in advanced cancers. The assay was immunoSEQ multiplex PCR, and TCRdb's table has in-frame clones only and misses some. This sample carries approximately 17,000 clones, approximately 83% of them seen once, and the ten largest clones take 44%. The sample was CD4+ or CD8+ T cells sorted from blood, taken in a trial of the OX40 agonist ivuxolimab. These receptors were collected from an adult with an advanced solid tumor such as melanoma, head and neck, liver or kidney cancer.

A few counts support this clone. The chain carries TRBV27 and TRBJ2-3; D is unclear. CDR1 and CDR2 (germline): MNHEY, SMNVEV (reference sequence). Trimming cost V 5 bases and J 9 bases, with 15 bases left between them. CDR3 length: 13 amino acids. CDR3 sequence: CASSITGLGTQYF. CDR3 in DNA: TGTGCCAGCAGTATCACCGGGCTAGGGACGCAGTATTTT.

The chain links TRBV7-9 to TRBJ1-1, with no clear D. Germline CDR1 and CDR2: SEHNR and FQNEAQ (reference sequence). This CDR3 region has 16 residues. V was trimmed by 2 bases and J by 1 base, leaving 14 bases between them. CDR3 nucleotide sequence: TGTGCCAGCAGCTTATCCACTGCCCGGAGGAACACTGAAGCTTTCTTT. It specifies CASSLSTARRNTEAFF.

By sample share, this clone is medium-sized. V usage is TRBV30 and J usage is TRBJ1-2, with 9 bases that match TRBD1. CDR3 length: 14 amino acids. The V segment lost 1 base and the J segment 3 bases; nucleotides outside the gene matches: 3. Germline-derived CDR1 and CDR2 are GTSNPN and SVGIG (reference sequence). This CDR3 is CAWSAGTGHYGYTF. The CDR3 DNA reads TGTGCCTGGAGTGCCGGGACAGGGCACTATGGCTACACCTTC.

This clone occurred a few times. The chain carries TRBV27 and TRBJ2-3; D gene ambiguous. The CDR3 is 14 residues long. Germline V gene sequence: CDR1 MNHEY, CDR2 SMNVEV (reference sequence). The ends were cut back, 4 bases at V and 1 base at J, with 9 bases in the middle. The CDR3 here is CASSSDPRTDTQYF. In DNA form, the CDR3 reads TGTGCCAGCAGTTCGGACCCCCGCACAGATACGCAGTATTTT.

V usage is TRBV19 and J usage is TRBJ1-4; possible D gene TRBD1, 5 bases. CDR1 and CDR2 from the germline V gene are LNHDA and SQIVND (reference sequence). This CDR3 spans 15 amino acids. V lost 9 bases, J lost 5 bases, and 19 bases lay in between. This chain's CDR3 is CASVNGGNGNEKLFF. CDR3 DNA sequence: TGTGCCAGCGTGAATGGGGGGAACGGGAATGAAAAACTGTTTTTT. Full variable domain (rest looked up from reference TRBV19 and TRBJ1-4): DGGITQSPKYLFRKEGQNVTLSCEQNLNHDAMYWYRQDPGQGLRLIYYSQIVNDFQKGDIAEGYSVSREKKESFPLTVTSAQKNPTAFYLCASVNGGNGNEKLFFGSGTQLSVL.

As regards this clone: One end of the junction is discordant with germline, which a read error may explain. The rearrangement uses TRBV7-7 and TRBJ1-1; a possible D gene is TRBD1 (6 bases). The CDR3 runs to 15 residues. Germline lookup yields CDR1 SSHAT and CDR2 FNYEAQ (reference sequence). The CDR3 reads CASRERRGARTEAFF. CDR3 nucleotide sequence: TGTGCTAGCAGGGAGCGGAGGGGGGCAAGGACTGAAGCTTTCTTT.

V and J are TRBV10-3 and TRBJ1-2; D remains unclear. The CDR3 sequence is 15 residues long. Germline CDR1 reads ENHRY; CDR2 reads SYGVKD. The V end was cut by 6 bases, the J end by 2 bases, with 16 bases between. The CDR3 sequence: CAISASGESNYGYTF. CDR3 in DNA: TGTGCCATCAGCGCCTCTGGGGAATCGAACTATGGCTACACCTTC.

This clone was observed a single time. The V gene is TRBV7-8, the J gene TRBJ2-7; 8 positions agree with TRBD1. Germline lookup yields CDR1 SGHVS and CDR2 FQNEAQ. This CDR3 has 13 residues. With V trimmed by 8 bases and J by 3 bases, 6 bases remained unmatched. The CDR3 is CASATGEVYEQYF. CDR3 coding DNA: TGTGCCAGCGCGACAGGGGAAGTCTACGAGCAGTACTTC.

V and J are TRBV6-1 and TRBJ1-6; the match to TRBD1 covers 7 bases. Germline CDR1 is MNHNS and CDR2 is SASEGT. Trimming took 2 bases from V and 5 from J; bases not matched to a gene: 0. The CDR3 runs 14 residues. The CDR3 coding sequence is TGTGCCAGCAGTGAACAGGGGGATAATTCACCCCTCCACTTT. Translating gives CASSEQGDNSPLHF.